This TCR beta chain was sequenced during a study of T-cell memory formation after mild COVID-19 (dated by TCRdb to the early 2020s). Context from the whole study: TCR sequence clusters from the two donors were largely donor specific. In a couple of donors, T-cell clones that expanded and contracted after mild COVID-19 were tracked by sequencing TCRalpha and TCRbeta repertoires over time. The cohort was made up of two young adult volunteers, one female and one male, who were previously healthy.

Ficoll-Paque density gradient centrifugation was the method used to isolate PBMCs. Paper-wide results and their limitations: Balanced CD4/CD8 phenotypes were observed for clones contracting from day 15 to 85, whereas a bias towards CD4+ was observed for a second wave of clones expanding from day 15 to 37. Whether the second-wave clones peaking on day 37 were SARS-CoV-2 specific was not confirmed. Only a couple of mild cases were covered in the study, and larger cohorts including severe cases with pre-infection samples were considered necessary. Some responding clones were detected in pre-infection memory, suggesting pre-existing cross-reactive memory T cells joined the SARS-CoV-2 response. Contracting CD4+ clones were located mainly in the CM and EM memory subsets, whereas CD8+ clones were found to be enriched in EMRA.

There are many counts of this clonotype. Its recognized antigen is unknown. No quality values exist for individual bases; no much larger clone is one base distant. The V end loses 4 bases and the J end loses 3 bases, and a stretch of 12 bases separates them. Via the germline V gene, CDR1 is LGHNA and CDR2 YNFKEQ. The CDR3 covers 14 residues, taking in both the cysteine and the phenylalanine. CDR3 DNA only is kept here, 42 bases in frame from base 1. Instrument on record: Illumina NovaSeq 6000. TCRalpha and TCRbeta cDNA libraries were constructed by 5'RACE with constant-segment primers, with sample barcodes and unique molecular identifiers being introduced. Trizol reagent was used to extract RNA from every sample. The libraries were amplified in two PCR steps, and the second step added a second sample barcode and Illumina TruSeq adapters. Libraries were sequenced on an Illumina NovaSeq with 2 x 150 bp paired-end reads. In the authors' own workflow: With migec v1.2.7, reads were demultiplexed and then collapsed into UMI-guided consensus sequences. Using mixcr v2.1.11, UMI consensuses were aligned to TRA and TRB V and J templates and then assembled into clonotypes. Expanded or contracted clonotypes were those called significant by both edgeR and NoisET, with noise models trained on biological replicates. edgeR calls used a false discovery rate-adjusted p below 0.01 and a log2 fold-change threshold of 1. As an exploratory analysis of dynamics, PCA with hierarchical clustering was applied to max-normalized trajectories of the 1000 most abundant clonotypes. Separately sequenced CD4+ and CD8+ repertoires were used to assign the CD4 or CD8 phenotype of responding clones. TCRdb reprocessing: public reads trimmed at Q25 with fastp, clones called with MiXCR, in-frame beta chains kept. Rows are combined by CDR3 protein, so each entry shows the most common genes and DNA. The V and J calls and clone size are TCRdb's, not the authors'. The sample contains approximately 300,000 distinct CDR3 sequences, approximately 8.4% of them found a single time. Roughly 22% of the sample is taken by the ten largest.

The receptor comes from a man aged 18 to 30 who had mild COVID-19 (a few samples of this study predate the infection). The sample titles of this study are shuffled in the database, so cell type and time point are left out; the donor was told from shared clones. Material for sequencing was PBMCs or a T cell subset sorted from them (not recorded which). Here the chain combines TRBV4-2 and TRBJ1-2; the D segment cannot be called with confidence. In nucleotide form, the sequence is TGTGCCAGCAGCCTCGGAGGCGGGGACTATGGCTACACCTTC. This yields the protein CASSLGGGDYGYTF.